Listed below are T cell receptor beta chains from one sample, sequenced in a study of blood T cell repertoires in COVID-19. The repertoire was sequenced with immunoSEQ multiplex PCR; TCRdb's copy has only in-frame clones and lacks some. Of approximately 260,000 clones listed, about 80% were seen once; the top ten hold approximately 3.6%. Sequenced: PBMCs or T cells enriched from blood (not recorded which). These receptors were taken from a man aged 50-59 years who had recovered from COVID-19. Both conserved end residues are part of each CDR3. Fields, in order: J gene, V gene, D gene, clone size, CDR3 DNA, CDR3 protein. A D gene is named only where the DNA matches it firmly. Not all rows give a size; the values are once, few, many and, for expanded clones, a class.

j_call: TRBJ1-5; v_call: TRBV7-2; d_call: -; clone_size: -; cdr3_nt: TGTGCCAGCAGCAGGGGAGGGCAGCCCCAGCATTTT; cdr3_aa: CASSRGGQPQHF
j_call: TRBJ2-2; v_call: TRBV5-4; d_call: -; clone_size: -; cdr3_nt: TGTGCCAGCAGCGAGGGGGTAACCGGGCTGTTTTTT; cdr3_aa: CASSEGVTGLFF
j_call: TRBJ1-1; v_call: TRBV19; d_call: TRBD1; clone_size: -; cdr3_nt: TGTGCCAGTAGTATAGCAGGGGGTCATGGTGAAGCTTTCTTT; cdr3_aa: CASSIAGGHGEAFF
j_call: TRBJ2-3; v_call: TRBV11-2; d_call: -; clone_size: -; cdr3_nt: TGTGCCAGCAGCTTCGGCGGGAGCACAGATACGCAGTATTTT; cdr3_aa: CASSFGGSTDTQYF
j_call: TRBJ1-2; v_call: TRBV7-9; d_call: -; clone_size: -; cdr3_nt: TGTGCCAGCAGCTCTCCGGGGGGAAACTATGGCTACACCTTC; cdr3_aa: CASSSPGGNYGYTF
j_call: TRBJ2-2; v_call: TRBV21-1; d_call: -; clone_size: few; cdr3_nt: TGTGCCAGCAGTCCGACTAGCGGTGAAACCTCGGAGCTGTTTTTT; cdr3_aa: CASSPTSGETSELFF
j_call: TRBJ2-7; v_call: TRBV6-5; d_call: TRBD2; clone_size: -; cdr3_nt: TGTGCCAGCAGGCGGACTAGCGGGTCGGGCGAGCAGTACTTC; cdr3_aa: CASRRTSGSGEQYF
j_call: TRBJ2-1; v_call: TRBV18; d_call: TRBD2; clone_size: -; cdr3_nt: TGTGCCAGCTCACCTAACGGGGGGGCCAATGAGCAGTTCTTC; cdr3_aa: CASSPNGGANEQFF
j_call: TRBJ2-7; v_call: TRBV29-1; d_call: TRBD2; clone_size: -; cdr3_nt: TGCAGCGCGAGGGTGGTAGCGGGAGTCGACGAGCAGTACTTC; cdr3_aa: CSARVVAGVDEQYF
j_call: TRBJ2-6; v_call: TRBV21-1; d_call: -; clone_size: -; cdr3_nt: TGTGCCAGCAGCAAAGACAGGGTGGAATCCGGGGCCAACGTCCTGACTTTC; cdr3_aa: CASSKDRVESGANVLTF
j_call: TRBJ1-5; v_call: TRBV11-2; d_call: TRBD1; clone_size: -; cdr3_nt: TGTGCCAGCAGCCCAGACAGGGCATCGAGTCAGCCCCAGCATTTT; cdr3_aa: CASSPDRASSQPQHF
j_call: TRBJ1-2; v_call: TRBV7-9; d_call: -; clone_size: -; cdr3_nt: TGTGCCAGCAGCTTAGCAACGGCAGGGATTAACTATGGCTACACCTTC; cdr3_aa: CASSLATAGINYGYTF
j_call: TRBJ2-5; v_call: TRBV7-2; d_call: TRBD2; clone_size: -; cdr3_nt: TGTGCCAGCAGCTTTACTAGCGGGGGGCCCCAAGAGACCCAGTACTTC; cdr3_aa: CASSFTSGGPQETQYF
j_call: TRBJ2-4; v_call: TRBV6-5; d_call: -; clone_size: -; cdr3_nt: TGTGCCAGCAGAAACGGGGGTCTAGCCAAAAACATTCAGTACTTC; cdr3_aa: CASRNGGLAKNIQYF
j_call: TRBJ1-3; v_call: TRBV28; d_call: -; clone_size: -; cdr3_nt: TGTGCCAGTGGGGGGAGCAGGGATGGAAACACCATATATTTT; cdr3_aa: CASGGSRDGNTIYF
j_call: TRBJ2-3; v_call: TRBV11-3; d_call: -; clone_size: -; cdr3_nt: TGTGCCAGCAGCTACGACCCCCCTAAGGGGGGGAGCACAGATACGCAGTATTTT; cdr3_aa: CASSYDPPKGGSTDTQYF
j_call: TRBJ1-3; v_call: TRBV7-9; d_call: -; clone_size: -; cdr3_nt: TGTGCCAGCAGCCCTGGGGGGGGCTCTGGAAACACCATATATTTT; cdr3_aa: CASSPGGGSGNTIYF
j_call: TRBJ2-7; v_call: TRBV9; d_call: TRBD1; clone_size: -; cdr3_nt: TGTGCCAGCAGCGTAGACTGGACAGGGGGCCACGAGCAGTACTTC; cdr3_aa: CASSVDWTGGHEQYF
j_call: TRBJ1-6; v_call: TRBV4-1; d_call: TRBD1; clone_size: -; cdr3_nt: TGCGCCAGCAGCCAGGAGGGACAGAGTAATTCACCCCTCCACTTT; cdr3_aa: CASSQEGQSNSPLHF
j_call: TRBJ2-2; v_call: TRBV19; d_call: TRBD2; clone_size: -; cdr3_nt: TGTGCCAGTAGACTGAGCGGGGGCACCGGGGAGCTGTTTTTT; cdr3_aa: CASRLSGGTGELFF
j_call: TRBJ2-1; v_call: TRBV9; d_call: TRBD2; clone_size: -; cdr3_nt: TGTGCCAGCAGCCCCGGATTAGCGTGGGAGGGGGAGCAGTTCTTC; cdr3_aa: CASSPGLAWEGEQFF
j_call: TRBJ2-7; v_call: TRBV10-3; d_call: TRBD2; clone_size: -; cdr3_nt: TGTGCCATCAGTGTAGCTAGCGGGAGAAGCGGCGAGCAGTACTTC; cdr3_aa: CAISVASGRSGEQYF